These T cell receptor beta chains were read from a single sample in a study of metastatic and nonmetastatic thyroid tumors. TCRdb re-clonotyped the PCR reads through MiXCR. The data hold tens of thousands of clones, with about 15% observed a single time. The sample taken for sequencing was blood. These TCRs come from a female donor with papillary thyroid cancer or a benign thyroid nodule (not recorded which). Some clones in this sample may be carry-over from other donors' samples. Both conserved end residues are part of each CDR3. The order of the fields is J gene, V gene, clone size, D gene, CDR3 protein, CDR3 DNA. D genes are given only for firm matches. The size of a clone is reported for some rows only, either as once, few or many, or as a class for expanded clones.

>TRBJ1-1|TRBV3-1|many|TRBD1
CASSQEGQGMFTEAFF
TGTGCCAGCAGCCAAGAGGGACAGGGAATGTTCACTGAAGCTTTCTTT
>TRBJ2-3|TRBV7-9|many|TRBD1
CASSLGLIGTDTQYF
TGTGCCAGCAGCTTAGGTTTGATAGGGACAGACACGCAGTATTTT
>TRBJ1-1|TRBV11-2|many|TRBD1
CASSSPQGARKAFF
TGTGCCAGCAGCTCACCACAGGGGGCGCGTAAAGCTTTCTTT
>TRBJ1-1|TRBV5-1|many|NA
CASSLVAGVKSTEAFF
TGCGCCAGCAGCTTGGTGGCAGGGGTAAAGAGCACTGAAGCTTTCTTT
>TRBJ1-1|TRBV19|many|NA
CASRFRGSGTEAFF
TGTGCCAGTAGATTTAGGGGTTCGGGCACTGAAGCTTTCTTT
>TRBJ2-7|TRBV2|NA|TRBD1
CASSGTGDYEQYF
TGTGCCAGCAGTGGCACAGGGGATTACGAGCAGTACTTC
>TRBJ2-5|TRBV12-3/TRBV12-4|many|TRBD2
CASSYNGGGSGSKETQYF
TGTGCCAGCAGTTATAACGGGGGTGGGAGCGGGAGTAAAGAGACCCAGTACTTC
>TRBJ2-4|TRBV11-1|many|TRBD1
CASSPRQGAGAKNIQYF
TGTGCCAGCAGCCCAAGACAGGGGGCGGGAGCCAAAAACATTCAGTACTTC
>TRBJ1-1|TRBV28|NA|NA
CASSLLKTGAGTEALF
TGTGCCAGCAGTTTATTAAAGACAGGTGCAGGCACTGAAGCTCTCTTT
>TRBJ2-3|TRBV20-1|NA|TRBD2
CSAPTSGGTDTQYF
TGCAGTGCGCCTACTAGCGGGGGTACAGATACACAGTATTTT
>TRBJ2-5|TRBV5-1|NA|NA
CASIQRSQDTQYF
TGCGCCAGCATACAGCGGTCCCAAGATACCCAGTACTTC
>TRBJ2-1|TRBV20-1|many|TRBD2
CSATPASGINEQFF
TGCAGTGCCACCCCGGCTAGCGGGATCAATGAGCAGTTCTTC
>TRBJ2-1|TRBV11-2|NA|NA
CASSLQPRPPNEQFF
TGTGCCAGCAGCTTACAGCCTCGACCTCCCAATGAGCAGTTCTTC
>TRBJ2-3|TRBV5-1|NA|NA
CASSFDVFGTDTHYF
TGCGCCAGCAGCTTCGATGTGTTTGGCACAGATACGCATTATTTT
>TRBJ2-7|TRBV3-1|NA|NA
CASSQAGDGYEQYF
TGTGCCAGCAGCCAGGCCGGGGATGGCTACGAGCAGTACTTC